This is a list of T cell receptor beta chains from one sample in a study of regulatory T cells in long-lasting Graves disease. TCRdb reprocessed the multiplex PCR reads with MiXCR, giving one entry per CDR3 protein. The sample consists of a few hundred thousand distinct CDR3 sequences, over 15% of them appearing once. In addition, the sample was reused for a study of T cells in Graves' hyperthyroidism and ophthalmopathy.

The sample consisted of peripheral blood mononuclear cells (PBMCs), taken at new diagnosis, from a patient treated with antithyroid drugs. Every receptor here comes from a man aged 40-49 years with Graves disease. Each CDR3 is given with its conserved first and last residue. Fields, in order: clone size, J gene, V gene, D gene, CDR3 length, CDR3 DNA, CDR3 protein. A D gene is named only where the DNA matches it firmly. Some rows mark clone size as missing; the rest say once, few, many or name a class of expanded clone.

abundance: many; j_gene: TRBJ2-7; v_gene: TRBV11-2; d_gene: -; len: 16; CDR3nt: TGTGCCAGCAGCCGAATAGGAAGGGGCCGCTCCTACGAGCAGTACTTC; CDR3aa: CASSRIGRGRSYEQYF
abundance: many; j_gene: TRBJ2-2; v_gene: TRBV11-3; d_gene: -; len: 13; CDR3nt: TGTGCCAGCAGCTTAGCGGGACACGGGGAGCTGTTTTTT; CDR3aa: CASSLAGHGELFF
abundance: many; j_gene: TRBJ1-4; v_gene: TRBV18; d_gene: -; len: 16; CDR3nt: TGTGCCAGCTCACCTACTCGGGGGATGGCTAATGAAAAACTGTTTTTT; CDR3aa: CASSPTRGMANEKLFF
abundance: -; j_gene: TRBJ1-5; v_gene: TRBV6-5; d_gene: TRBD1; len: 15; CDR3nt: TGTGCCAGCAGTTACGGACAGGGGTTAAAAGAGCCCCAGCATTTT; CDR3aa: CASSYGQGLKEPQHF
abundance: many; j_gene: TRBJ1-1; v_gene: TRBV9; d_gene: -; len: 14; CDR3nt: TGTGCCTCTTCAACCGGGCAGGGGCATACTGAAGCTTTCTTT; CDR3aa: CASSTGQGHTEAFF
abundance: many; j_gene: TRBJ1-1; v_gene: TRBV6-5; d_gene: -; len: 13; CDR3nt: TGTGCCAGCAGTTACGGGGGGCCGACTGAAGCTTTCTTT; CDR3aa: CASSYGGPTEAFF
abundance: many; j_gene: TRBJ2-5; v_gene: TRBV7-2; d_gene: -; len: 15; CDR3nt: TGTGCCAGCAGCTTAGCCGGGACTTTCCAAGAGACCCAGTACTTC; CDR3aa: CASSLAGTFQETQYF
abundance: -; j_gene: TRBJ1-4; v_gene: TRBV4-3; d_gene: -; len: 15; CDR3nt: TGCGCCAGCAGCCAAGATCCGACGCCAGATGAAAAACTGTTTTTT; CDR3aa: CASSQDPTPDEKLFF
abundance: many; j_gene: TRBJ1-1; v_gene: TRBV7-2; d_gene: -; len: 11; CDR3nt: TGTGCCAGCAGCTCGATTCTTGAAGCTTTCTTT; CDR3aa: CASSSILEAFF
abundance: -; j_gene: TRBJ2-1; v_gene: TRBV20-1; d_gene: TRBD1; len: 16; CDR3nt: TGCAGTGCTAGTTCTTCGGGACAGGACTCCTACAATGAGCAGTTCTTC; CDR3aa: CSASSSGQDSYNEQFF
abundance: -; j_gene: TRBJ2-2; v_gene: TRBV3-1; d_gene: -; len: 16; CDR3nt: TGTGCCAGCAGCCAAGCAAGGGCCCCGAACACCGGGGAGCTGTTTTTT; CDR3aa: CASSQARAPNTGELFF
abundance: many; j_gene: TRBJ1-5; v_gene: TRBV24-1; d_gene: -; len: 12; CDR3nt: TGTGCCACCGGGCGGGTTGTTCAGCCCCAGCATTTT; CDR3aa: CATGRVVQPQHF
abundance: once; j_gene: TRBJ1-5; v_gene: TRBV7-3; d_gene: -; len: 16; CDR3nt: TGTGCCAGCAAAACTCTTTCCGGGGCTGACAATCAGCCCCAGCATTTT; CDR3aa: CASKTLSGADNQPQHF
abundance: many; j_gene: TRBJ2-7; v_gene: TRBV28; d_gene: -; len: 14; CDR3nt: TGTGCCAGCAGTTTAGCCGGGCGCCTTTACGAGCAGTACTTC; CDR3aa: CASSLAGRLYEQYF
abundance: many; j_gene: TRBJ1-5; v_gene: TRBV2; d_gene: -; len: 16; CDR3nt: TGTGCCAGCGAGATTGAGCCGGGTGACGGCAATCAGCCCCAGCATTTT; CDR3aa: CASEIEPGDGNQPQHF
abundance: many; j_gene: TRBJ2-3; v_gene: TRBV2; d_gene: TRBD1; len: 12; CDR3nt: TGTGCCAGCAGTGACAGGGGGCCGACCCCGTATTTT; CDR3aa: CASSDRGPTPYF
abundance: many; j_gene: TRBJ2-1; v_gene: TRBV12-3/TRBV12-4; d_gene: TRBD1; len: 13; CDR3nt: TGTGCCAGCAGTGAGGACAGGGGGCGGGAGCAGTTCTTC; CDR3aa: CASSEDRGREQFF
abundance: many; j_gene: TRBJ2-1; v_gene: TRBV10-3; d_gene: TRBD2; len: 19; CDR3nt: TGTGCCATCAGTGAGTCCGGTGGAGGGACCGGGGGGAACTACAATGAGCAGTTCTTC; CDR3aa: CAISESGGGTGGNYNEQFF
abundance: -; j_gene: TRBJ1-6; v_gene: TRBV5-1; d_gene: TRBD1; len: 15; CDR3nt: TGCGCCAGCAGTGGGACAGCCTCGCGGATCTCACCCCTCCACTTT; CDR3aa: CASSGTASRISPLHF
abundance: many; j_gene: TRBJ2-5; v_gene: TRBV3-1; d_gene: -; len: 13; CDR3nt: TGTGCCAGCAGCGAACCGGGGGTTGAGACCCAGTACTTC; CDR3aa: CASSEPGVETQYF
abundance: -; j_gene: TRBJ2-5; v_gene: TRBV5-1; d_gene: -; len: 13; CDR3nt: TGCGCCAGCAGCACGGTTGGGGATGGATCCCAGTACTTC; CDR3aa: CASSTVGDGSQYF
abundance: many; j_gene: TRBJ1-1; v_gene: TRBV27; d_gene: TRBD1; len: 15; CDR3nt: TGTGCCAGCAGTGCCGGCCAGGGGGTTAACACTGAAGCTTTCTTT; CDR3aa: CASSAGQGVNTEAFF
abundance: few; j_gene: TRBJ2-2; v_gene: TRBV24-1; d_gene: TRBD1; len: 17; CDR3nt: TGTGCCACCAGTGACGCCGGACAGGGTGACATCACCGGGGAGCTGTTTTTT; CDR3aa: CATSDAGQGDITGELFF
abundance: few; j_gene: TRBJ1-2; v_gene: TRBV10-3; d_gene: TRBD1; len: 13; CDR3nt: TGTGCCATCAGGCAGACAGGGAAAGACGGCTACACCTTC; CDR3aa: CAIRQTGKDGYTF
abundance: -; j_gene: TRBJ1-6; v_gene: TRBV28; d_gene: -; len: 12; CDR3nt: TGTGCCAGCGACACTATAGATTCACCCCTCCACTTT; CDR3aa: CASDTIDSPLHF
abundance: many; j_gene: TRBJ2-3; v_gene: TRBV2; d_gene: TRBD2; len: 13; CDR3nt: TGTGCCAGCAGTGTCGGTAGCGGGTATACGCAGTATTTT; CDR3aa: CASSVGSGYTQYF
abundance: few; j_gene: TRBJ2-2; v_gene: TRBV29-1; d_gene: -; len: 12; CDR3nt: TGCAGCGTTGGGTCACGTCTCGGGGAGCTGTTTTTT; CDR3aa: CSVGSRLGELFF
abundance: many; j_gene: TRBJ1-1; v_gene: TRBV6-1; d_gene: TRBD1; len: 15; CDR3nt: TGTGCCAGCAGTAAGCCGGGACAGGGTAACACTGAAGCTTTCTTT; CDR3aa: CASSKPGQGNTEAFF
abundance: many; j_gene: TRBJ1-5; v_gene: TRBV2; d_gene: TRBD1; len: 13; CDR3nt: TGTGCCAGCAGAGACAGGGCGATTCAGCCCCAGCATTTT; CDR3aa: CASRDRAIQPQHF
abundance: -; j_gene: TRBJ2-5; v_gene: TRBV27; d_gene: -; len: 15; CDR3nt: TGTGCCAGCAGTTACTCCGCCGAGGGGGGAGAGACCCAGTACTTC; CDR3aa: CASSYSAEGGETQYF
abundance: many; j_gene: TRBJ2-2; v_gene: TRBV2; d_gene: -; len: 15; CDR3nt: TGTGCCAGCAGTTTAATGGGCGAGAACACCGGGGAGCTGTTTTTT; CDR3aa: CASSLMGENTGELFF
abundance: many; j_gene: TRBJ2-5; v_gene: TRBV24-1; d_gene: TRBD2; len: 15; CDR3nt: TGTGCCACCAGTGATTCCAGGGAAGCGGGGGAGACCCAGTACTTC; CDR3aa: CATSDSREAGETQYF
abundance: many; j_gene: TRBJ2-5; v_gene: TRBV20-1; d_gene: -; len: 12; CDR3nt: TGCAGTGGCAGGACTGCCAGTGAGACCCAGTACTTC; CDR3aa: CSGRTASETQYF
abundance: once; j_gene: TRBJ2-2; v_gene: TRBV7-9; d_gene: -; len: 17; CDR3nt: TGTGCCAGCACCAGGTTGGGGGGTGGTGCGAACACCGGGGAGCTGTTTTTT; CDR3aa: CASTRLGGGANTGELFF
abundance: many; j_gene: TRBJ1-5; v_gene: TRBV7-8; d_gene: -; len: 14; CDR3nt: TGTGCCAGCAGCTTCGGACGGCGCAGGCAGCCCCAGCATTTT; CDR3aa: CASSFGRRRQPQHF
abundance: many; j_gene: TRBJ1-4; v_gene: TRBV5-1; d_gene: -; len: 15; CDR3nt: TGCGCCAGCAGCTTGGATTCCAGCTCCAATGAAAAACTGTTTTTT; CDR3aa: CASSLDSSSNEKLFF
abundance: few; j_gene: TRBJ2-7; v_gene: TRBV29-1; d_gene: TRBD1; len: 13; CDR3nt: TGCAGCGTTGAATGGGACAGGGACTACGAGCAGTACTTC; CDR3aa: CSVEWDRDYEQYF
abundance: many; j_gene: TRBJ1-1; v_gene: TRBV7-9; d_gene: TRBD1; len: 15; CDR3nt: TGTGCCAGCAGCTTGGACAGGGTGATGTACACTGAAGCTTTCTTT; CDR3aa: CASSLDRVMYTEAFF
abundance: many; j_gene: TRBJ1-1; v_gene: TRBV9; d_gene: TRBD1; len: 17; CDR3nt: TGTGCCAGCAGCGTAGGAGAGTGGCAGGGGGCGAACACTGAAGCTTTCTTT; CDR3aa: CASSVGEWQGANTEAFF
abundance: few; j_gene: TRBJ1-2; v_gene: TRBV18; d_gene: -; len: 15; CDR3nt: TGTGCCAGCTCACCACCGTTGGCACAGGGCCATGGCTACACCTTC; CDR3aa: CASSPPLAQGHGYTF
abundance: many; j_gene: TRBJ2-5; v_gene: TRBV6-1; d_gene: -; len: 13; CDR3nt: TGTGCCAGCACTAAGGGAACGCTGGAGACCCAGTACTTC; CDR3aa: CASTKGTLETQYF
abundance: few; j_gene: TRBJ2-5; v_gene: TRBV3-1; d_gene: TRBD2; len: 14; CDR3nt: TGTGCCAGCAGCCGGGACTATCGTCAAGAGACCCAGTACTTC; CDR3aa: CASSRDYRQETQYF
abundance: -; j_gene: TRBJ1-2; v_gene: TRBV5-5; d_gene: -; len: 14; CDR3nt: TGTGCCAGCAGCTTGGAGGGGACTTTTTATGGCTACACCTTC; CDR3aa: CASSLEGTFYGYTF
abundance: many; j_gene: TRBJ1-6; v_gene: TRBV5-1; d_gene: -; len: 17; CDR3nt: TGCGCCAGCAGCTTGGTGGCTAAAGACATGGGATATTCACCCCTCCACTTT; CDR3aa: CASSLVAKDMGYSPLHF
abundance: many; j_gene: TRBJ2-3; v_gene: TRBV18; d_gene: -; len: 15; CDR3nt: TGTGCCAGCAGCCCTAGGGGGGGAAGCACAGATACGCAGTATTTT; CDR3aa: CASSPRGGSTDTQYF
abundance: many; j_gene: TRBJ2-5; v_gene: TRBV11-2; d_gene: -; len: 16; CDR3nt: TGTGCCAGCACCCCCCCAGGGGTTAGGGGAAAAGAGACCCAGTACTTC; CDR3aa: CASTPPGVRGKETQYF
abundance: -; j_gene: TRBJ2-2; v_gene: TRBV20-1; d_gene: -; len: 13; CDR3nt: TGCAGTGCAAACAGGGTGGACACCGGGGAGCTGTTTTTT; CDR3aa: CSANRVDTGELFF
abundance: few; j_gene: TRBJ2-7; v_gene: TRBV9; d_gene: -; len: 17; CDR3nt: TGTGCCAGCAGCGTATCACCTACTGGGGGAGGAGGCTACGAGCAGTACTTC; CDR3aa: CASSVSPTGGGGYEQYF
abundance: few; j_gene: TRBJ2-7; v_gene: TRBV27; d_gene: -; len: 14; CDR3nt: TGTGCCAGCAGTCTCCGGGGGGCCCACTACGAGCAGTACTTC; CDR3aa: CASSLRGAHYEQYF
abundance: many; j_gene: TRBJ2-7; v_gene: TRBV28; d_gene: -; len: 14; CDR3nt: TGTGCCAGCTCACTTGTCGGCAGGCCCTACGAGCAGTACTTC; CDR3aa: CASSLVGRPYEQYF
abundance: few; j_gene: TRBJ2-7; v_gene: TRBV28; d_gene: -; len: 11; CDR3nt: TGTGCCAGCAAGGGGGTGTACGAGCAGTACTTC; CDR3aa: CASKGVYEQYF
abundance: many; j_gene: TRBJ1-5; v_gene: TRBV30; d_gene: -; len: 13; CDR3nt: TGTGCCTGGAGTGTCGCAGACAATCAGCCCCAGCATTTT; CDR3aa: CAWSVADNQPQHF